Listed below are T cell receptor beta chains from one sample, sequenced in a study of OX40 agonist ivuxolimab in advanced cancers. TCRdb keeps only in-frame clones here, not all; method: immunoSEQ multiplex PCR. The profile shows some 83,000 clones, about 88% of them singletons. The specimen comprised CD4+ or CD8+ T cells sorted from blood, sampled in a trial of the OX40 agonist ivuxolimab. The receptors originated from an adult with an advanced solid tumor such as melanoma, head and neck, liver or kidney cancer. CDR3s include the opening cysteine and the closing phenylalanine or tryptophan. D genes are given only for firm matches. Not every row has a clone size; where given, it reads once, few, many or a size class.

cdr3_length: 14
j_call: TRBJ1-2
v_call: TRBV6-6
clone_size: .
d_call: .
cdr3_nt: TGTGCCAGCAGTTACTCGAGTCAGCTCGGGAGCTACACCTTC
cdr3_aa: CASSYSSQLGSYTF

cdr3_length: 15
j_call: TRBJ1-2
v_call: TRBV15
clone_size: .
d_call: TRBD1
cdr3_nt: TGTGCCACCAGCAGAGATCGGATCGGACAGGCGAGTCTCACCTTC
cdr3_aa: CATSRDRIGQASLTF

cdr3_length: 14
j_call: TRBJ1-2
v_call: TRBV6-4
clone_size: .
d_call: .
cdr3_nt: TGTGCCAGCAGTCGAACAGAGCAGGACTATGGCTACACCTTC
cdr3_aa: CASSRTEQDYGYTF

cdr3_length: 16
j_call: TRBJ2-1
v_call: TRBV9
clone_size: .
d_call: .
cdr3_nt: TGTGCCAGCAGCGTAGGTCTAGTTCCCTCCTACAATGAGCAGTTCTTC
cdr3_aa: CASSVGLVPSYNEQFF

cdr3_length: 12
j_call: TRBJ2-5
v_call: TRBV5-1
clone_size: .
d_call: .
cdr3_nt: TGCGCCAGCAGCTTAGTCGGGGAGACCCAGTACTTC
cdr3_aa: CASSLVGETQYF

cdr3_length: 14
j_call: TRBJ2-6
v_call: TRBV15
clone_size: .
d_call: .
cdr3_nt: TGTGCCACCTCGAGGAGCTCTGGGGCCAACGTCCTGACTTTC
cdr3_aa: CATSRSSGANVLTF

cdr3_length: 18
j_call: TRBJ1-5
v_call: TRBV19
clone_size: .
d_call: .
cdr3_nt: TGTGCCAGTAGTATAGTGAGGCGGGCAGGGGCAAGCAATCAGCCCCAGCATTTT
cdr3_aa: CASSIVRRAGASNQPQHF

cdr3_length: 17
j_call: TRBJ2-4
v_call: TRBV4-3
clone_size: .
d_call: TRBD2
cdr3_nt: TGCGCCAGCAGCCAAGGCCTAGCGGGGATAGCCAAAAACATTCAGTACTTC
cdr3_aa: CASSQGLAGIAKNIQYF

cdr3_length: 13
j_call: TRBJ2-2
v_call: TRBV6-6
clone_size: .
d_call: TRBD1
cdr3_nt: TGTGCCAGCAGCGACAGGGGCACCGGGGAGCTGTTTTTT
cdr3_aa: CASSDRGTGELFF

cdr3_length: 16
j_call: TRBJ2-1
v_call: TRBV7-2
clone_size: .
d_call: TRBD2
cdr3_nt: TGTGCTAGCAGCTTGGCCAGCGGGGCGACCTACAATGAGCAGTTCTTC
cdr3_aa: CASSLASGATYNEQFF

cdr3_length: 14
j_call: TRBJ1-6
v_call: TRBV7-8
clone_size: .
d_call: .
cdr3_nt: TGTGCCACCACAAGGAGCTCCTATAATTCACCCCTCCACTTT
cdr3_aa: CATTRSSYNSPLHF

cdr3_length: 14
j_call: TRBJ1-5
v_call: TRBV30
clone_size: .
d_call: .
cdr3_nt: TGTGCCTGGAGAAAATCTGGCAGCAATCAGCCCCAGCATTTT
cdr3_aa: CAWRKSGSNQPQHF

cdr3_length: 14
j_call: TRBJ1-1
v_call: TRBV5-5
clone_size: .
d_call: .
cdr3_nt: TGTGCCAGCAGCTTACAGATCCTGAACACTGAAGCTTTCTTT
cdr3_aa: CASSLQILNTEAFF

cdr3_length: 16
j_call: TRBJ2-5
v_call: TRBV7-2
clone_size: .
d_call: .
cdr3_nt: TGTGCCAGCAGCTCCTTTGGGAGAGGGATGTTGGAGACCCAGTACTTC
cdr3_aa: CASSSFGRGMLETQYF

cdr3_length: 15
j_call: TRBJ1-5
v_call: TRBV19
clone_size: once
d_call: .
cdr3_nt: TGTGCCAGTACCGCCCGGACAGATAGCAATCAGCCCCAGCATTTT
cdr3_aa: CASTARTDSNQPQHF

cdr3_length: 16
j_call: TRBJ1-2
v_call: TRBV27
clone_size: .
d_call: .
cdr3_nt: TGTGCCAGCAGTTACGCTCGGGGGGCTTCTAACTATGGCTACACCTTC
cdr3_aa: CASSYARGASNYGYTF

cdr3_length: 16
j_call: TRBJ2-3
v_call: TRBV7-3
clone_size: .
d_call: TRBD2
cdr3_nt: TGTGCCAGCAGCTTACAGCCGGGACTAGCAGGAGATACGCAGTATTTT
cdr3_aa: CASSLQPGLAGDTQYF

cdr3_length: 12
j_call: TRBJ1-4
v_call: TRBV18
clone_size: .
d_call: .
cdr3_nt: TGTGCCAGCTCACCTTCAAATGAAAAACTGTTTTTT
cdr3_aa: CASSPSNEKLFF

cdr3_length: 14
j_call: TRBJ1-1
v_call: TRBV11-3
clone_size: .
d_call: TRBD1
cdr3_nt: TGTGCCAGCAGCCCTCGGGACAGGGACGCTGAAGCTTTCTTT
cdr3_aa: CASSPRDRDAEAFF

cdr3_length: 14
j_call: TRBJ2-2
v_call: TRBV7-2
clone_size: .
d_call: .
cdr3_nt: TGTGCCAGCAGCTTACACGAGTTCACCGGGGAGCTGTTTTTT
cdr3_aa: CASSLHEFTGELFF